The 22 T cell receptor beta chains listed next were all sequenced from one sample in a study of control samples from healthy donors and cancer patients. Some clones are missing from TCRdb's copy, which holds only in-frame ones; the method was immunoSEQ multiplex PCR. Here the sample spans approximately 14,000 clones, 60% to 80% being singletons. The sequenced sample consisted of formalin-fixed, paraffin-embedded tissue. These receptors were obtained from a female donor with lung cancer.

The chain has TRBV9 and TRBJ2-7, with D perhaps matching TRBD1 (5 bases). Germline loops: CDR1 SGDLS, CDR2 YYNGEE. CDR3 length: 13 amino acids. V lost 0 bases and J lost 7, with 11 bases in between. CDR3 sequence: CASSVDGAGEQYF. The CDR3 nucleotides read TGTGCCAGCAGCGTAGATGGGGCAGGGGAGCAGTACTTC.

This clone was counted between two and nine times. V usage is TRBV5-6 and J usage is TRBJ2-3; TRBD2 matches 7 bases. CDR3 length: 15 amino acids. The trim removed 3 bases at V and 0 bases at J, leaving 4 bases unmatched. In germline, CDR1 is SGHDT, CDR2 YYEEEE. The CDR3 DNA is TGTGCCAGCAGCTACCCTAGCGGAAGCACAGATACGCAGTATTTT. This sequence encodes CASSYPSGSTDTQYF.

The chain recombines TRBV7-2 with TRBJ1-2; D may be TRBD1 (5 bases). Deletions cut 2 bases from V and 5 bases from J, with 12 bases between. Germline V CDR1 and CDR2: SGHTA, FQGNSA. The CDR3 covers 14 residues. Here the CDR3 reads CASSLTGVSYGYTF. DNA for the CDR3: TGTGCCAGCAGCTTAACAGGAGTTTCATATGGCTACACCTTC.

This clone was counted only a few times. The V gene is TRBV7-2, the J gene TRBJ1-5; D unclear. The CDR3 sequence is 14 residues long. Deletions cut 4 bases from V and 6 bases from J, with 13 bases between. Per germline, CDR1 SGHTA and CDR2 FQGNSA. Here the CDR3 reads CASSSSRWGQPQHF. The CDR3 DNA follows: TGTGCCAGCAGCTCAAGTAGGTGGGGTCAGCCCCAGCATTTT.

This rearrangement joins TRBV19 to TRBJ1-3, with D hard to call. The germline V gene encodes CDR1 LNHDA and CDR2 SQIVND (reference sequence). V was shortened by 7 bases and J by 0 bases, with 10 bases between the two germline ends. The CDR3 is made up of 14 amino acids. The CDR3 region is CASKGTFSGNTIYF. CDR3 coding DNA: TGTGCCAGTAAGGGCACCTTCTCTGGAAACACCATATATTTT.

CDR3 protein: CASSQLDRTMFF. Written as DNA, the CDR3 is TGTGCCAGCAGCCAACTGGACCGAACTATGTTTTTT. The chain carries TRBV16 and TRBJ1-4; no definite D call. Trimming removed 2 bases at V and 15 bases at J, with 13 bases between. In germline, CDR1 is KGHSY, CDR2 FQNENV. The CDR3 loop spans 12 amino acids.

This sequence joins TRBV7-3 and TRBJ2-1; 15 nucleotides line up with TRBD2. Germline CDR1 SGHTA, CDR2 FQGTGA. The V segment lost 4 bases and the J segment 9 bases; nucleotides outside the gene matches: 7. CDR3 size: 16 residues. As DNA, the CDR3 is TGTGCCAGCAGCTCCCGGACTAGCGGGAGGGCCAGTGAGCAGTTCTTC. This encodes CASSSRTSGRASEQFF.

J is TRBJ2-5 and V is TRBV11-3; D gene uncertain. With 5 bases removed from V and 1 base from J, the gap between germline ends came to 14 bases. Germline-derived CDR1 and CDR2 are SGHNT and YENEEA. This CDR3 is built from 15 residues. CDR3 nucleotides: TGTGCCAGCAGCCCCACGGACGGGCGCCAAGAGACCCAGTACTTC. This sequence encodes CASSPTDGRQETQYF.

The DNA for the CDR3 is TGTGCCAGCAGCGAAAGTGTACAGCGGGAGCGGGTGGGGTCCTACAATGAGCAGTTCTTC. Its protein is CASSESVQRERVGSYNEQFF. V is TRBV5-5 and J is TRBJ2-1, with 8 bases aligning to TRBD2. Germline V gene sequence: CDR1 SGHKS, CDR2 YYEKEE (reference sequence). V lost 4 bases to trimming and J lost 1 base; unmatched junction nucleotides: 19. CDR3 size: 20 residues.

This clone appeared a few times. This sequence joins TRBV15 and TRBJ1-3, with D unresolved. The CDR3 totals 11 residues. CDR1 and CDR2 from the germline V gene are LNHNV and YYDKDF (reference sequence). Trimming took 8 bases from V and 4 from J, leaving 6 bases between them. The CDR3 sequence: CATAEGNTIYF. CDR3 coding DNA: TGTGCCACCGCGGAGGGAAACACCATATATTTT.

The CDR3 DNA is TGTGCCAGCAGCTCGACCTACAGCGGTGGAAACACCATATATTTT. Translating it yields CASSSTYSGGNTIYF. This chain connects TRBV5-5 to TRBJ1-3; no clear D. Per germline, CDR1 SGHKS and CDR2 YYEKEE (reference sequence). The ends were cut back, 3 bases at V and 3 bases at J, with 13 bases in the middle. The CDR3 contains 15 residues.

Here the CDR3 reads CASSFGLAGQETQYF. CDR3 coding DNA: TGTGCCAGCAGCTTCGGCCTAGCGGGGCAAGAGACCCAGTACTTC. This sequence joins TRBV5-6 and TRBJ2-5; 9 bases map to TRBD2. Trimming removed 2 bases from V and 2 bases from J; junction bases left unmatched: 4. The CDR3 runs to 15 residues. Germline CDR1 SGHDT, CDR2 YYEEEE.

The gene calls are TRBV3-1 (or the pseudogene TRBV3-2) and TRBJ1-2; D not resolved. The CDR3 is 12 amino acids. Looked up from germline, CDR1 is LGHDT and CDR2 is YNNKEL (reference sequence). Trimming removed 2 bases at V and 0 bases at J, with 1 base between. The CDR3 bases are TGTGCCAGCAGCCAAACTAACTATGGCTACACCTTC. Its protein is CASSQTNYGYTF.

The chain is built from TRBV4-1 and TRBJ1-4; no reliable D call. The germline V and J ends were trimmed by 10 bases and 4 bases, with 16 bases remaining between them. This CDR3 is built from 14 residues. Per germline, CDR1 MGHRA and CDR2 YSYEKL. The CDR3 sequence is CAIQRVFGNEKLFF. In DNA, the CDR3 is TGCGCCATCCAGAGGGTTTTTGGTAATGAAAAACTGTTTTTT.

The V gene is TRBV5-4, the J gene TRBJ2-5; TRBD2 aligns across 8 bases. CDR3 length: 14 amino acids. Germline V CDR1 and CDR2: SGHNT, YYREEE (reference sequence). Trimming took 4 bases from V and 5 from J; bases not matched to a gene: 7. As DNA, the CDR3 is TGTGCCAGCAGCCCGGGACTAGAAGCGGAGACCCAGTACTTC. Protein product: CASSPGLEAETQYF.

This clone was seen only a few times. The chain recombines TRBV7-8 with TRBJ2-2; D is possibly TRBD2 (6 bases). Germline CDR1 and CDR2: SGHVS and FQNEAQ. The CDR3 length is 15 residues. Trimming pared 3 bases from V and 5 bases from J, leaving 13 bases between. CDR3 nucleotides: TGTGCCAGCAGCTTGGTACTAGCTTTAACCGGGGAGCTGTTTTTT. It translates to CASSLVLALTGELFF. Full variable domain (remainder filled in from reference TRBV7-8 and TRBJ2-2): GAGVSQSPRYKVAKRGQDVALRCDPISGHVSLFWYQQALGQGPEFLTYFQNEAQLDKSGLPSDRFFAERPEGSVSTLKIQRTQQEDSAVYLCASSLVLALTGELFFGEGSRLTVL.

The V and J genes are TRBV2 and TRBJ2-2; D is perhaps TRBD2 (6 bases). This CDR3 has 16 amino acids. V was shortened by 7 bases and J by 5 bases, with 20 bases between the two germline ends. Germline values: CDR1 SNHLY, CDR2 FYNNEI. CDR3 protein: CASNQGLTSRTGELFF. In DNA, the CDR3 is TGTGCCAGCAATCAGGGCCTGACTAGTCGGACCGGGGAGCTGTTTTTT. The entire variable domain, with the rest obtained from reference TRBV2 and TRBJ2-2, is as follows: EPEVTQTPSHQVTQMGQEVILRCVPISNHLYFYWYRQILGQKVEFLVSFYNNEISEKSEIFDDQFSVERPDGSNFTLKIRSTKLEDSAMYFCASNQGLTSRTGELFFGEGSRLTVL.

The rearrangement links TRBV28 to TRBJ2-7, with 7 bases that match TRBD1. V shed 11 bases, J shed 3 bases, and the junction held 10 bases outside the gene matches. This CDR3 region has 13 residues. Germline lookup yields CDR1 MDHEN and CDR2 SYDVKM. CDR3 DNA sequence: TGTGCCGCTACCGGACAGGCGGGCTACGAGCAGTACTTC. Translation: CAATGQAGYEQYF.

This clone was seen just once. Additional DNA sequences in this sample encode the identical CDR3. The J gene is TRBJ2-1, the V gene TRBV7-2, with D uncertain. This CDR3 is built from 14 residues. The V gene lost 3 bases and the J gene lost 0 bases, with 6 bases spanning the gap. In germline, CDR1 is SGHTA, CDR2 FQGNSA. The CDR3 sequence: CASSFLSSYNEQFF. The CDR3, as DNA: TGTGCCAGCAGCTTCTTGAGCTCCTACAATGAGCAGTTCTTC.

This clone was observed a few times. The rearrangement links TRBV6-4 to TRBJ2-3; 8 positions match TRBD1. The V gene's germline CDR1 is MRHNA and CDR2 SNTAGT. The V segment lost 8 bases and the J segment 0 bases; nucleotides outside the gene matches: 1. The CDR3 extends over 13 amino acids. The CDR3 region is CASGQGSTDTQYF. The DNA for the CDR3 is TGTGCCAGCGGACAGGGAAGCACAGATACGCAGTATTTT.

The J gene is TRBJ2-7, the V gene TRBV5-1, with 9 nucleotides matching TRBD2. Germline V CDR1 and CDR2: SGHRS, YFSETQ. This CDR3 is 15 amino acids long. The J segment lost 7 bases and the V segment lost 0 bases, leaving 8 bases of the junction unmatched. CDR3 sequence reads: CASSLGAGGTGEQYF. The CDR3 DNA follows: TGCGCCAGCAGCTTGGGAGCGGGAGGCACAGGGGAGCAGTACTTC.

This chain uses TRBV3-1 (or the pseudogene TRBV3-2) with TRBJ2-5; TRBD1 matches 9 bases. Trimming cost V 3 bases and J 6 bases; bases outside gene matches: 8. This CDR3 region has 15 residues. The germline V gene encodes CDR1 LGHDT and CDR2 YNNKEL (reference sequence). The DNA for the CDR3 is TGTGCCAGCAGCCACCCACAGGGGGCAAGGAAGACCCAGTACTTC. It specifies CASSHPQGARKTQYF.